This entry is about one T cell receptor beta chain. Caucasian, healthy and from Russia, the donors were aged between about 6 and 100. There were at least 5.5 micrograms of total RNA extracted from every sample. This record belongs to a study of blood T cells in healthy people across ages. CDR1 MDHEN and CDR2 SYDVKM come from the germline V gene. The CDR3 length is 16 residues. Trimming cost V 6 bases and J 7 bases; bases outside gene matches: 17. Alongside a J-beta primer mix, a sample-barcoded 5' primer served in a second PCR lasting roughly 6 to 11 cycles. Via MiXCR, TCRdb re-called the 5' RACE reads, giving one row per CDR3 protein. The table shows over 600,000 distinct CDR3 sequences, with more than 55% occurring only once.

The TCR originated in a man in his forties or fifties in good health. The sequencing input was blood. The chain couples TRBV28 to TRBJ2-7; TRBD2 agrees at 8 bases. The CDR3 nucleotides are TGTGCCAGCAGCCGCGTGGATCTGATAGCGGGATGGGAGCAGTACTTC. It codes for CASSRVDLIAGWEQYF. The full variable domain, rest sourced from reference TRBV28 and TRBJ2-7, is DVKVTQSSRYLVKRTGEKVFLECVQDMDHENMFWYRQDPGLGLRLIYFSYDVKMKEKGDIPEGYSVSREKKERFSLILESASTNQTSMYLCASSRVDLIAGWEQYFGPGTRLTVT.